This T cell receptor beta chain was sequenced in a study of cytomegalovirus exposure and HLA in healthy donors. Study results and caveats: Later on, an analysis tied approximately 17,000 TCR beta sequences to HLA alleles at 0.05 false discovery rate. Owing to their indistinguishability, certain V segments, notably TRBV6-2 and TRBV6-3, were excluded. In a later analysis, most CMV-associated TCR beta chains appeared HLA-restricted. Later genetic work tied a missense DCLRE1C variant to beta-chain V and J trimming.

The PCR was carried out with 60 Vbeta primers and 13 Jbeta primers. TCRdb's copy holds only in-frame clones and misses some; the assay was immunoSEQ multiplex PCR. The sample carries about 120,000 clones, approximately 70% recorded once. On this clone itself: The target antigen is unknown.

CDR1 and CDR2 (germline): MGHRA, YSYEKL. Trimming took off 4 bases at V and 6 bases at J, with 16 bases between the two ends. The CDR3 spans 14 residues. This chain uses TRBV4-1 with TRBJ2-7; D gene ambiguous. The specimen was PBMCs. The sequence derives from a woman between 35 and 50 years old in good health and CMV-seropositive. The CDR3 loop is CASSPDDMYPEQYF. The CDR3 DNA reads TGCGCCAGCAGCCCGGATGACATGTACCCCGAGCAGTACTTC.